Presented here are 6 T cell receptor beta chains from one specimen sequenced in a study of beta chain features in type 1 diabetes (dated by TCRdb to the late 2010s). Receptor libraries were prepared by the immunoSEQ multiplex PCR assay. The High Capacity cDNA Reverse Transcription Kit was used to reverse transcribe all of the isolated RNA, meaning that expressed TCRB transcripts were what got sequenced. The table was pulled from immuneACCESS by TCRdb, which kept in-frame rearrangements only. Such tables lose some clones; where checked, under half of the loss comes from unresolved V genes, and the rest has no known cause. The sample includes 900,000 or so clones, with about 17% observed a single time. Around 0.02% of the sample is in the top ten clones. Material: naive CD4+ T cells from blood. Explained via the paper, the cell subset or site label denotes: true naive CD4+ T cells. The receptor set was obtained from a woman between 18 and 29 years old in good health.

A remark on this clone: This same CDR3 is encoded by further DNA sequences in the sample. The chain links TRBV9 to TRBJ2-3, with D perhaps assigned TRBD1 or TRBD2 (5 bases each). The CDR3 consists of 13 residues. Germline values: CDR1 SGDLS, CDR2 YYNGEE. V dropped 0 bases and J dropped 3 bases, with 5 bases sitting between them. Here the CDR3 reads CASSVGGTDTQYF. The DNA for the CDR3 is TGTGCCAGCAGCGTAGGGGGGACAGATACGCAGTATTTT. Supplemented by reference TRBV9 and TRBJ2-3, the full variable domain reads DSGVTQTPKHLITATGQRVTLRCSPRSGDLSVYWYQQSLDQGLQFLIQYYNGEERAKGNILERFSAQQFPDLHSELNLSSLELGDSALYFCASSVGGTDTQYFGPGTRLTVL.

This clone was observed many times. DNA for the CDR3: TGTGCCAGCAGCCAAGATGTAGGCAGGGGGCAGTTCTTC. It translates to CASSQDVGRGQFF. V usage is TRBV14 and J usage is TRBJ2-1; maybe TRBD1 (6 bases). Germline values: CDR1 SGHDN, CDR2 FVKESK. The germline V and J ends were trimmed by 0 bases and 12 bases, with 12 bases remaining between them. The CDR3 totals 13 residues.

This clone was detected a few times. The chain carries TRBV4-2 and TRBJ2-5; 10 bases are a match to TRBD2. V shed 4 bases, J shed 2 bases, and the junction held 7 bases outside the gene matches. Germline assignment: CDR1 LGHNA and CDR2 YNFKEQ. The CDR3 loop spans 16 amino acids. The CDR3 protein is CASSLRTSGVQETQYF. The CDR3 nucleotides are TGTGCCAGCAGCCTCCGGACTAGCGGTGTTCAAGAGACCCAGTACTTC.

The chain recombines TRBV7-9 with TRBJ2-2, with D uncertain. The germline V gene encodes CDR1 SEHNR and CDR2 FQNEAQ (reference sequence). CDR3 length: 13 residues. The ends were cut back, 5 bases at V and 3 bases at J, with 7 bases in the middle. As DNA, the CDR3 is TGTGCCAGCAGCCCCCGGTACACCGGGGAGCTGTTTTTT. It codes for CASSPRYTGELFF. The variable domain in full, with the rest retrieved from reference TRBV7-9 and TRBJ2-2, is DTGVSQNPRHKITKRGQNVTFRCDPISEHNRLYWYRQTLGQGPEFLTYFQNEAQLEKSRLLSDRFSAERPKGSFSTLEIQRTEQGDSAMYLCASSPRYTGELFFGEGSRLTVL.

The genes are TRBV5-1 and TRBJ2-7; the match to TRBD2 covers 13 bases. With V trimmed by 0 bases and J by 2 bases, 8 bases remained unmatched. There are 18 residues in the CDR3. The germline CDR1 and CDR2 sequences are SGHRS and YFSETQ. CDR3 bases: TGCGCCAGCAGCTTGGCCTTTCCCGGGACTAGCGGGACCTACGAGCAGTACTTC. The encoded protein is CASSLAFPGTSGTYEQYF.

This clone was seen only a few times. The same CDR3 arises from other DNA sequences in this sample as well. V is TRBV11-2 and J is TRBJ2-5; D unresolved. The germline CDR1 and CDR2 sequences are SGHAT and FQNNGV. The CDR3 is made up of 13 amino acids. The V end lost 5 bases, the J end lost 0 bases, and 7 bases lay between the germline ends. CDR3 sequence: CASSLAYQETQYF. CDR3 DNA sequence: TGTGCCAGCAGCCTCGCGTACCAAGAGACCCAGTACTTC.